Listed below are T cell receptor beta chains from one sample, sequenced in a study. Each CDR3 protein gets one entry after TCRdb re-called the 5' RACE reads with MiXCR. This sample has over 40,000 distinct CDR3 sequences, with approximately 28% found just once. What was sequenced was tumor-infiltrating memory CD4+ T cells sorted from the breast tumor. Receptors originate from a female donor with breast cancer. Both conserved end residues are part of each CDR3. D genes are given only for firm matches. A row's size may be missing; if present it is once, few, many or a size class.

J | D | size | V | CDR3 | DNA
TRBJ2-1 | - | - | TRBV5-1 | CASSLQGSTNEQFF | TGCGCCAGCAGCTTACAGGGTTCAACGAATGAGCAGTTCTTC
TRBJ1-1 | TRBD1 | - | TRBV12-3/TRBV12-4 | CASSLGQGFTEAFF | TGTGCCAGCAGTTTGGGACAGGGATTCACTGAAGCTTTCTTT
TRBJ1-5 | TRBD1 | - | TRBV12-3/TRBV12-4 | CASSNGGQGSDQPQHF | TGTGCCAGCAGTAACGGGGGACAGGGGAGCGATCAGCCCCAGCATTTT
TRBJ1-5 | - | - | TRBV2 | CASNLALNQPQHF | TGTGCCAGCAACTTAGCTCTCAATCAGCCCCAGCATTTT
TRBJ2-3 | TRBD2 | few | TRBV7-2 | CASSSDFSGTTDTQYF | TGTGCCAGCAGCTCGGACTTTAGCGGGACCACAGATACGCAGTATTTT
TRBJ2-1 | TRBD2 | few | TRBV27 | CASGGLAWEQFF | TGTGCCAGCGGCGGACTAGCGTGGGAGCAGTTCTTC
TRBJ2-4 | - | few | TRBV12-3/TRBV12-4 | CASSSHGESWPKNIQYF | TGTGCCAGCAGTTCCCACGGGGAATCATGGCCAAAAAACATTCAGTACTTC
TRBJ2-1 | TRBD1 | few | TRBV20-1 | CSARGDRDYNEQFF | TGCAGTGCTAGGGGGGACAGGGACTACAATGAGCAGTTCTTC
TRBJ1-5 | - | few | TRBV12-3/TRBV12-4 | CASSLRTVYSNQPQHF | TGTGCCAGCAGTTTACGGACGGTTTATAGCAATCAGCCCCAGCATTTT
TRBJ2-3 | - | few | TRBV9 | CASSTRTGMLTDTQYF | TGTGCCAGCAGCACCCGGACGGGCATGCTCACAGATACGCAGTATTTT
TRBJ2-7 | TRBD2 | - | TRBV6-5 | CASGLRIAGVYEQYF | TGTGCCAGCGGGCTTAGAATAGCGGGAGTCTACGAGCAGTACTTC
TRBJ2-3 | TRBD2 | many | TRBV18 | CASSPPSTGGSDTQYF | TGTGCCAGCTCACCACCGTCGACGGGAGGGTCAGATACGCAGTATTTT
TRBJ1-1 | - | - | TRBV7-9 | CASSALTGTEAFF | TGTGCCAGCAGCGCCTTGACAGGCACTGAAGCTTTCTTT
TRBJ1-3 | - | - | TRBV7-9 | CASSPSRGAFSGNTIYF | TGTGCCAGCAGCCCCTCTCGGGGAGCGTTCTCTGGAAACACCATATATTTT
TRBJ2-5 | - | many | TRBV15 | CATRRTGETQYF | TGTGCCACACGACGGACTGGAGAGACCCAGTACTTC
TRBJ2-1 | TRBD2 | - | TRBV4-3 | CASSQDGTSGSMGNEQFF | TGCGCCAGCAGCCAAGACGGGACTAGCGGGAGTATGGGCAATGAGCAGTTCTTC
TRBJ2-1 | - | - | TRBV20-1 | CSASTGGWGIYNEQFF | TGCAGTGCTAGTACTGGCGGGTGGGGGATCTACAATGAGCAGTTCTTC
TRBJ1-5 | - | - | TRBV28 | CASIQPIGGPNQPQHF | TGTGCCAGCATTCAACCAATTGGGGGGCCCAATCAGCCCCAGCATTTT
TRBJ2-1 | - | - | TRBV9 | CASSAGGRGGYNEQFF | TGTGCCAGCAGCGCTGGTGGGAGGGGGGGCTACAATGAGCAGTTCTTC
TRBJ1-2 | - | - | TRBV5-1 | CASSDLQGGGYTF | TGCGCCAGCAGCGATTTGCAGGGTGGTGGCTACACCTTC
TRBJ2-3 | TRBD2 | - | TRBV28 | CASRSASGRFPDTQYF | TGTGCCAGCAGGTCTGCTAGCGGGAGGTTCCCAGATACGCAGTATTTT
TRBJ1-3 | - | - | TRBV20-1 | CSASDFLSGNTIYF | TGCAGTGCTAGTGACTTCCTCTCTGGAAACACCATATATTTT
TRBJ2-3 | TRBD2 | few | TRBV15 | CATSRGTSASTDTQYF | TGTGCCACCAGCCGAGGGACTAGCGCAAGCACAGATACGCAGTATTTT
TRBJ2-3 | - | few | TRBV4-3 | CASSQDSPGSGPTDTQYF | TGCGCCAGCAGCCAAGACTCTCCGGGTTCAGGACCCACAGATACGCAGTATTTT
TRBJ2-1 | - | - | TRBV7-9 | CASSLYGKGRSSYNEQFF | TGTGCCAGCAGCTTGTACGGGAAAGGAAGAAGCTCCTACAATGAGCAGTTCTTC
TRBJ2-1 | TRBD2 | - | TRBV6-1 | CASRPVRASGYNEQFF | TGTGCCAGCAGACCCGTCCGGGCTAGCGGGTACAATGAGCAGTTCTTC
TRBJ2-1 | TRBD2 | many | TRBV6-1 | CASSKHILAGGSYNEQFF | TGTGCCAGCAGTAAACACATACTAGCGGGAGGCTCCTACAATGAGCAGTTCTTC
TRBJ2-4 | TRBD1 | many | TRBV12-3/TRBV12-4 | CASSYDRGNIQYF | TGTGCCAGCAGTTACGACAGGGGAAACATTCAGTACTTC
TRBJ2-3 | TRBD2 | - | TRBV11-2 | CASSNSRASGPSTDTQYF | TGTGCCAGCAGCAACTCACGGGCTAGCGGCCCTAGCACAGATACGCAGTATTTT
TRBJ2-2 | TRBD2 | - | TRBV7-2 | CASSSSGASTGELFF | TGTGCCAGCAGCTCTAGCGGGGCCAGCACCGGGGAGCTGTTTTTT
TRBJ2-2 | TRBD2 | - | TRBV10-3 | CAISDISGGSGELFF | TGTGCCATCAGTGATATATCGGGAGGGTCCGGGGAGCTGTTTTTT
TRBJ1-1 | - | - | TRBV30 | CAWSPGTEAFF | TGTGCCTGGAGTCCGGGAACTGAAGCTTTCTTT
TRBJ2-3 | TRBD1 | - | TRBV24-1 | CATSDFGQGVQDTQYF | TGTGCCACCAGTGATTTTGGGCAGGGGGTGCAAGATACGCAGTATTTT
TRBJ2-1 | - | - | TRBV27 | CASSGRGMHNEQFF | TGTGCCAGCAGCGGGCGGGGAATGCACAATGAGCAGTTCTTC
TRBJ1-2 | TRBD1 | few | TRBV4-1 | CASSPRDRGQLPYGYTF | TGCGCCAGCAGCCCCCGGGACAGGGGTCAACTCCCCTATGGCTACACCTTC
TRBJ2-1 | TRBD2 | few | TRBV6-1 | CASSEVNVAGGEQFF | TGTGCCAGCAGTGAAGTTAATGTGGCGGGAGGTGAGCAGTTCTTC
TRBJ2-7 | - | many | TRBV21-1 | CASSKETGTGRSEQYF | TGTGCCAGCAGCAAGGAAACCGGGACAGGTCGGTCCGAGCAGTACTTC
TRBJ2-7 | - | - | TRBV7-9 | CASSGAPIRSYEQYF | TGTGCCAGCAGCGGGGCCCCGATCCGCTCCTACGAGCAGTACTTC
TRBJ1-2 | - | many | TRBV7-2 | CASSLTVNYGYTF | TGTGCCAGCAGCTTAACGGTTAACTATGGCTACACCTTC
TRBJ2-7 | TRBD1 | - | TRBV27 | CASSRQGANEQYF | TGTGCCAGCAGTCGACAGGGGGCCAACGAGCAGTACTTC